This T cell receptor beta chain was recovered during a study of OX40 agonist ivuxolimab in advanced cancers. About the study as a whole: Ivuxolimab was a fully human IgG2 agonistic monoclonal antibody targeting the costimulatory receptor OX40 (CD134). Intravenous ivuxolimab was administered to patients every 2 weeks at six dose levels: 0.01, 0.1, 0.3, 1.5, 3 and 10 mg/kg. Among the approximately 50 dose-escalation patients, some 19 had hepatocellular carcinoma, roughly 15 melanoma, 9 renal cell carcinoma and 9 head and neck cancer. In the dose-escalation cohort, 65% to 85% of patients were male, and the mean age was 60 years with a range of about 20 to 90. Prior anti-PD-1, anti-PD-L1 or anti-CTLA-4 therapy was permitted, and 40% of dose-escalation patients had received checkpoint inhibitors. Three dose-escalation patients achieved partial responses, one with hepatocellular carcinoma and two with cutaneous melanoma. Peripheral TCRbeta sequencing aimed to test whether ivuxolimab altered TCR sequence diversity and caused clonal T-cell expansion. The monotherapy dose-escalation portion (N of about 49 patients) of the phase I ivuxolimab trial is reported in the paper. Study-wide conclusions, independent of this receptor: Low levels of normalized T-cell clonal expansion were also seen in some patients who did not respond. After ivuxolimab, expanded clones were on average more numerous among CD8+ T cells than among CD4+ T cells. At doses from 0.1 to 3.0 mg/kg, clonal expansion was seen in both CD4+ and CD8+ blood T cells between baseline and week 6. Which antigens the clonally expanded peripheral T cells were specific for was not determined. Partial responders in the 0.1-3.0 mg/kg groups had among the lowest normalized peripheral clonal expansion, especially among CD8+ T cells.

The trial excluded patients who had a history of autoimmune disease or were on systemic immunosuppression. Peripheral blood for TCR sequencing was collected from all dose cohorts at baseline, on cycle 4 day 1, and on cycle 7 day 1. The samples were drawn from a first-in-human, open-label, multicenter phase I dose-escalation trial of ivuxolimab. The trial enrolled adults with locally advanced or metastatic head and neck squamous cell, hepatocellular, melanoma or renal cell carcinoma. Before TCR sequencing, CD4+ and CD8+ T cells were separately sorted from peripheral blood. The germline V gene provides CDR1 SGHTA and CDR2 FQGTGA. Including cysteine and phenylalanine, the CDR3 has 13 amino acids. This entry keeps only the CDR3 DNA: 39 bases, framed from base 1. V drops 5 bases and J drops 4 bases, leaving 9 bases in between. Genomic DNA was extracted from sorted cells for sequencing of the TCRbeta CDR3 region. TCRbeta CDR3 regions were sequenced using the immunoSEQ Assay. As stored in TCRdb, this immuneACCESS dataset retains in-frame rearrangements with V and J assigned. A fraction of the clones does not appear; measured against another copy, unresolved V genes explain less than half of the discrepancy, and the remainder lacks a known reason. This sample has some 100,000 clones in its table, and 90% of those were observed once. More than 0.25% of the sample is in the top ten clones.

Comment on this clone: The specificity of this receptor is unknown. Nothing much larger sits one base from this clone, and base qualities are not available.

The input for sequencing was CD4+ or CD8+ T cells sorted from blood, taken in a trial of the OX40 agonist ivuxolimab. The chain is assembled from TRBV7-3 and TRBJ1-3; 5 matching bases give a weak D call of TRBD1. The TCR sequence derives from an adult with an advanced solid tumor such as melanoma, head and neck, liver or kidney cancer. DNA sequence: TGTGCCAGCAGCCCCGAGGGGGGAAACACCATATATTTT. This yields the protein CASSPEGGNTIYF. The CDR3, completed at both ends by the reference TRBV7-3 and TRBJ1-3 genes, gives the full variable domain GAGVSQTPSNKVTEKGKYVELRCDPISGHTALYWYRQSLGQGPEFLIYFQGTGAADDSGLPNDRFFAVRPEGSVSTLKIQRTERGDSAVYLCASSPEGGNTIYFGEGSWLTVV.